This T cell receptor (beta chain) is from a study of T cell changes during pregnancy in multiple sclerosis. V lost 5 bases, J lost 8 bases, and 8 bases stayed unmatched. The V gene's germline CDR1 is LNHNV and CDR2 YYDKDF (reference sequence). The CDR3 spans 14 residues. Method: immunoSEQ multiplex PCR; TCRdb's copy keeps in-frame clones and lacks some. Altogether 50,000 to 65,000 clones are present, approximately 91% being singletons, with the ten largest covering roughly 1.4%. This sequence originates from a female donor with multiple sclerosis, enrolled in a pregnancy study. The chain recombines TRBV15 with TRBJ1-4, with 7 bases fitting TRBD1. The sample in question was peripheral blood, obtained in the second trimester of pregnancy. The CDR3 nucleotides are TGTGCCACCAGCCAGGGACAGTTAGAGGAAAAACTGTTTTTT. Protein sequence: CATSQGQLEEKLFF.